These 28 T cell receptor beta chains came from one sample sequenced in a study of CD8 T cells in Susac syndrome. Roughly 0.5 to 1 ug RNA was reverse transcribed with random hexamers. TCRdb re-derived calls from the immunoSEQ multiplex PCR reads in MiXCR, one entry per CDR3 protein. In the table there are some 140,000 distinct CDR3 sequences, 95% of which are singletons. Sample: CD8+ T cells from PBMCs. The receptor source for this set is a human donor with Susac syndrome.

The chain has TRBV5-5 and TRBJ2-7; the D gene could be TRBD1 or TRBD2 (5 bases each). Trimming pared 0 bases from V and 2 bases from J, leaving 15 bases between. Germline V CDR1 and CDR2: SGHKS, YYEKEE (reference sequence). This CDR3 is 16 amino acids long. The CDR3 DNA sequence: TGTGCCAGCAGCTTGGACCCCGGGACGGAAACCTACGAGCAGTACTTC. This encodes CASSLDPGTETYEQYF. Variable domain in full (rest from reference TRBV5-5 and TRBJ2-7): DAGVTQSPTHLIKTRGQQVTLRCSPISGHKSVSWYQQVLGQGPQFIFQYYEKEERGRGNFPDRFSARQFPNYSSELNVNALLLGDSALYLCASSLDPGTETYEQYFGPGTRLTVT.

This sequence joins TRBV5-1 and TRBJ2-7; D is undetermined. With 9 bases removed from V and 4 bases from J, the gap between germline ends came to 20 bases. The CDR3 totals 14 residues. Germline V CDR1 and CDR2: SGHRS, YFSETQ. This CDR3 reads CAIFGRQDGYEQYF. The CDR3 DNA reads TGCGCCATCTTCGGCCGTCAGGACGGTTACGAGCAGTACTTC.

This clonotype was observed a single time. V gene TRBV29-1 combines with J gene TRBJ2-1; D is unclear. Germline CDR1 SQVTM, CDR2 ANQGSEA. The CDR3 sequence is 15 residues long. Trimming shortened V by 3 bases and J by 3 bases, and 15 bases separated the two germline ends. CDR3 in DNA: TGCAGCGTTGACTCAATCGCGAGGTACTACAATGAGCAGTTCTTC. Its translation is CSVDSIARYYNEQFF.

The V gene is TRBV28, the J gene TRBJ2-5, with 12 nucleotides matching TRBD2. This CDR3 has 15 amino acids. V shed 7 bases and J 5 bases; nucleotides not matched to a gene: 8. Looked up from germline, CDR1 is MDHEN and CDR2 is SYDVKM. The CDR3 DNA reads TGTGCCAGCAATCTCCGGACTAGCGGGATGGAGACCCAGTACTTC. This sequence encodes CASNLRTSGMETQYF.

With regard to this clonotype: One end of the junction varies from germline; a read error may be responsible. V is TRBV12-3 or TRBV12-4 and J is TRBJ2-1; D could derive from TRBD1 or TRBD2 (5 bases each). The CDR3 spans 15 residues. CDR3 sequence: CAIPGRDGSYNGQFF. The CDR3 bases are TGTGCCATCCCTGGCAGGGACGGCTCCTACAATGGGCAGTTCTTC.

This sequence joins TRBV27 and TRBJ2-5, with TRBD2 matching over 13 bases. V gave up 10 bases and J gave up 4 bases; unmatched junction bases: 6. There are 14 residues in the CDR3. Looked up from germline, CDR1 is MNHEY and CDR2 is SMNVEV (reference sequence). The CDR3, as DNA: TGTGCCACCATGACTAGCGGGAGGTTAGAGACCCAGTACTTC. Translated, it gives CATMTSGRLETQYF.

This chain joins TRBV12-5 and TRBJ1-1; D perhaps matches TRBD1 (5 bases). V shed 0 bases and J shed 1 base, with 12 bases lying between them. Germline loops: CDR1 LGHNT, CDR2 FRNRAP. The CDR3 is 16 amino acids. The CDR3 DNA is TGTGCTAGTGGTTTGGTACTAGGGCAGGGGAACACTGAAGCTTTCTTT. Residues: CASGLVLGQGNTEAFF.

The CDR3 sequence: CASTSTTGDTEAFF. Here the CDR3 DNA reads TGTGCCAGCACCTCTACCACGGGGGACACTGAAGCTTTCTTT. The rearrangement links TRBV12-3 or TRBV12-4 to TRBJ1-1, with D tentatively TRBD1 (5 bases). The CDR3 runs to 14 residues. Between the trimmed V and J ends, which lost 7 bases and 3 bases, there was a span of 15 bases.

The chain combines TRBV21-1 with TRBJ1-4; no DNA check was done on the table's D call, TRBD1. TRBV21-1 is classified as a pseudogene. The CDR3 totals 15 residues. The CDR3 DNA reads TGTGCCAGCAGCAAGATTCAGGACAGGGATGAAAAACTGTTTTTT. Its protein product is CASSKIQDRDEKLFF.

The chain employs TRBV14 and TRBJ1-4, with a weak D call TRBD1 (6 bases). The germline CDR1 and CDR2 sequences are SGHDN and FVKESK. With 3 bases removed from V and 0 bases from J, the gap between germline ends came to 8 bases. This CDR3 is built from 15 residues. The CDR3 is CASSHRGPTNEKLFF. The CDR3 coding sequence is TGTGCCAGCAGCCACCGGGGGCCAACTAATGAAAAACTGTTTTTT.

J is TRBJ2-2 and V is TRBV20-1; D unresolved. The CDR3 consists of 14 residues. Deletions cut 0 bases from V and 5 bases from J, with 10 bases between. Germline loops: CDR1 DFQATT, CDR2 SNEGSKA (reference sequence). The CDR3 here is CSAREVRVTGELFF. CDR3 coding DNA: TGCAGTGCTAGAGAGGTTCGCGTGACCGGGGAGCTGTTTTTT.

V and J are TRBV13 and TRBJ2-5, with 7 bases identical to TRBD1. The V and J ends lost 7 bases and 5 bases, in that order; junction bases with no gene match: 10. The CDR3 spans 14 residues. The germline gives CDR1 PRHDT, CDR2 FYEKMQ (reference sequence). The CDR3: CASTERGLEETQYF. CDR3 in DNA: TGTGCCAGCACCGAAAGGGGGCTAGAGGAGACCCAGTACTTC.

This rearrangement joins TRBV29-1 to TRBJ1-2, with TRBD1 identical over 9 bases. CDR1 is SQVTM and CDR2 is ANQGSEA in the germline V gene. The CDR3 has 13 amino acids. Unmatched junction bases numbered 5, after V lost 6 bases and J lost 3 bases. The CDR3 bases are TGCAGCGTCGACAGGGGGATTGACTATGGCTACACCTTC. Translation: CSVDRGIDYGYTF.

The rearrangement uses TRBV3-1 and TRBJ2-7, with D unresolved. Trimming stripped 3 bases from V and 4 bases from J, with 10 bases between. The CDR3 is made up of 13 amino acids. The V gene's germline CDR1 is LGHDT and CDR2 YNNKEL (reference sequence). The CDR3 nucleotides read TGTGCCAGCAGCCATGTGGGCCGATACGAGCAGTACTTC. The encoded protein is CASSHVGRYEQYF.

This clonotype appeared a single time. The chain couples TRBV12-3 or TRBV12-4 to TRBJ2-5, with D perhaps TRBD2 (6 bases). The CDR3 sequence is 12 residues long. The V gene lost 6 bases and the J gene lost 7 bases, with 12 bases spanning the gap. This chain's CDR3 is CASSGTRGTQYF. The CDR3 DNA is TGTGCCAGCAGCGGGACTCGAGGGACCCAGTACTTC.

The chain links TRBV4-1 to TRBJ2-4, with D possibly being TRBD2 (6 bases). Germline V gene lookup returns CDR1 MGHRA and CDR2 YSYEKL. V dropped 4 bases and J dropped 5 bases, with 12 bases sitting between them. The CDR3 runs 14 residues. CDR3 nucleotides: TGCGCCAGCAGCCTGGGGCGGGGTGAAAACATTCAGTACTTC. Its translation is CASSLGRGENIQYF.

CDR3: CASRFEGSPAGELFF. The CDR3, as DNA: TGTGCCAGCAGATTCGAGGGGAGTCCAGCCGGGGAGCTGTTTTTT. The chain joins TRBV28 to TRBJ2-2; the D gene could be TRBD1 or TRBD2 (5 bases each). Looked up from germline, CDR1 is MDHEN and CDR2 is SYDVKM. Trimming removed 6 bases from V and 6 bases from J, with 17 bases in between. The CDR3 runs 15 residues. The variable domain in full, with the rest retrieved from reference TRBV28 and TRBJ2-2, is DVKVTQSSRYLVKRTGEKVFLECVQDMDHENMFWYRQDPGLGLRLIYFSYDVKMKEKGDIPEGYSVSREKKERFSLILESASTNQTSMYLCASRFEGSPAGELFFGEGSRLTVL.

The chain joins TRBV20-1 to TRBJ2-1; 9 nucleotides match TRBD2. CDR3 length: 15 residues. The ends lost 3 bases at V and 4 bases at J; junction bases unmatched: 7. The germline CDR1 and CDR2 sequences are DFQATT and SNEGSKA (reference sequence). CDR3 loop: CSARARLAVYNEQFF. The CDR3 coding sequence is TGCAGTGCTAGGGCGCGACTAGCGGTTTACAATGAGCAGTTCTTC.

V and J are TRBV11-2 and TRBJ2-3; tentatively, D is TRBD2 (6 bases). Germline-derived CDR1 and CDR2 are SGHAT and FQNNGV. Trimming took off 2 bases at V and 2 bases at J, with 11 bases between the two ends. This CDR3 has 15 residues. CDR3 amino acids: CASSLLGLLTDTQYF. CDR3 in DNA: TGTGCCAGCAGCTTACTGGGACTCCTCACAGATACGCAGTATTTT.

The chain combines TRBV7-3 with TRBJ2-5, with D maybe TRBD2 (6 bases). The germline V gene encodes CDR1 SGHTA and CDR2 FQGTGA. V was shortened by 0 bases and J by 4 bases, with 21 bases between the two germline ends. This CDR3 has 18 amino acids. The CDR3 is CASSLTPSAQIGGETQYF. In DNA, the CDR3 is TGTGCCAGCAGCTTAACCCCTAGCGCCCAGATTGGGGGAGAGACCCAGTACTTC.

Written as DNA, the CDR3 is TGTGCCAGCAGCTTACAAGCGGACACTGAAGCTTTCTTT. Residues: CASSLQADTEAFF. The chain carries TRBV5-6 and TRBJ1-1; D not resolved. The V and J ends lost 2 bases and 3 bases respectively, with 8 bases between them. The CDR3 totals 13 residues. CDR1 and CDR2 (germline): SGHDT, YYEEEE.

This sequence joins TRBV5-6 and TRBJ2-1; no firm D call. CDR3 length: 14 amino acids. V was cut by 0 bases and J by 6 bases, with 10 bases left in between. Per the germline V gene, CDR1 is SGHDT and CDR2 is YYEEEE. Written as DNA, the CDR3 is TGTGCCAGCAGCTTGGTCGTGTCAGTCAATGAGCAGTTCTTC. The encoded protein is CASSLVVSVNEQFF.

The chain is built from TRBV6-1 and TRBJ2-7, with D perhaps TRBD1 or TRBD2 (5 bases each). CDR3 size: 15 residues. The ends were cut back, 1 base at V and 2 bases at J, with 12 bases in the middle. The germline CDR1 and CDR2 sequences are MNHNS and SASEGT. The CDR3 reads CASSEERGGPYEQYF. The CDR3 nucleotides read TGTGCCAGCAGTGAAGAGAGGGGCGGCCCCTACGAGCAGTACTTC.

The chain joins TRBV20-1 to TRBJ2-2; unclear D gene. The CDR3 spans 14 residues. Germline V CDR1 and CDR2: DFQATT, SNEGSKA (reference sequence). The V and J ends lost 3 bases and 6 bases respectively, with 14 bases between them. The CDR3 protein is CSARRQVIPGELFF. CDR3 DNA: TGCAGTGCTAGGCGCCAGGTTATCCCCGGGGAGCTGTTTTTT.

The J gene is TRBJ1-5, the V gene TRBV5-8, with D perhaps matching TRBD1 (5 bases). CDR1 and CDR2 (germline): SGHTS, YDEGEE. This CDR3 is 15 amino acids long. The ends were cut back, 3 bases at V and 0 bases at J, with 10 bases in the middle. DNA of the CDR3: TGTGCCAGCAGCTCAGGACATAATAGCAATCAGCCCCAGCATTTT. Its protein is CASSSGHNSNQPQHF.

The chain employs TRBV19 and TRBJ1-2; 7 nucleotides align to TRBD1. With 5 bases clipped from V and 4 bases from J, the junction kept 7 bases outside the gene matches. Germline V gives CDR1 LNHDA, CDR2 SQIVND (reference sequence). There are 14 residues in the CDR3. The CDR3 loop is CASSPRGHGYGYTF. In DNA form, the CDR3 reads TGTGCCAGTAGTCCTAGGGGGCACGGCTATGGCTACACCTTC. Using reference TRBV19 and TRBJ1-2 for the parts outside the CDR3, the full variable domain is DGGITQSPKYLFRKEGQNVTLSCEQNLNHDAMYWYRQDPGQGLRLIYYSQIVNDFQKGDIAEGYSVSREKKESFPLTVTSAQKNPTAFYLCASSPRGHGYGYTFGSGTRLTVV.

This rearrangement joins TRBV24-1 to TRBJ2-1, with TRBD2 matching 14 bases. V trimming: 7 bases; J trimming: 4 bases; junction bases outside the gene matches: 14. The CDR3 spans 19 residues. Germline loops: CDR1 KGHDR, CDR2 SFDVKD. The CDR3 DNA reads as TGTGCCACCAGGGGACTAGCGGGAGAAGCTACACCCTATTACAATGAGCAGTTCTTC. It specifies CATRGLAGEATPYYNEQFF.

The chain combines TRBV29-1 with TRBJ1-2; 7 bases align to TRBD1. The trim removed 2 bases at V and 8 bases at J, leaving 8 bases unmatched. The germline gives CDR1 SQVTM, CDR2 ANQGSEA. This CDR3 has 13 amino acids. In DNA form, the CDR3 reads TGCAGCGTTGAATATGAGGGGGCGAGAGGCTACACCTTC. Translation gives CSVEYEGARGYTF.